The 8 T cell receptor beta chains below all came from one sample that was sequenced in a study of cytotoxic CD8 clonotypes in ibrutinib-treated CLL. Profiled with immunoSEQ multiplex PCR; TCRdb holds only in-frame clones, not every one. The sample contains 50,000 to 65,000 clones, about 72% of which appear only once. Sample: PBMCs, taken after 12 months of ibrutinib treatment. The receptors derive from a human donor with chronic lymphocytic leukemia.

The chain recombines TRBV5-1 with TRBJ2-2; D is possibly TRBD1 (6 bases). The V end was cut by 0 bases, the J end by 6 bases, with 9 bases between. The CDR3 totals 14 residues. Germline CDR1 reads SGHRS; CDR2 reads YFSETQ. In DNA form, the CDR3 reads TGCGCCAGCAGCTTGGCCGAGGGGGCCGGGGAGCTGTTTTTT. It codes for CASSLAEGAGELFF.

V is TRBV6-5 and J is TRBJ1-2, with D perhaps matching TRBD1 (6 bases). CDR1 MNHEY and CDR2 SVGAGI come from the germline V gene. The V end lost 0 bases, the J end lost 7 bases, and 15 bases lay between the germline ends. CDR3 length: 15 residues. The CDR3 spells CASSYSGGQLGGYTF. CDR3 nucleotide sequence: TGTGCCAGCAGTTACTCTGGGGGGCAACTGGGTGGCTACACCTTC.

The genes are TRBV7-9 and TRBJ1-4; D may be TRBD1 (5 bases). CDR3 length equals 15 residues. Germline lookup yields CDR1 SEHNR and CDR2 FQNEAQ (reference sequence). Between the trimmed V and J ends, which lost 5 bases and 2 bases, there was a span of 12 bases. For the CDR3, the DNA is TGTGCCAGCAGCCAAGGGACGGGGACTAATGAAAAACTGTTTTTT. This codes for CASSQGTGTNEKLFF.

This chain links TRBV28 with TRBJ2-1, with TRBD2 as a possible D gene (5 bases). This CDR3 is 14 amino acids long. V lost 3 bases to trimming and J lost 6 bases, with 12 bases between them. Germline V gene sequence: CDR1 MDHEN, CDR2 SYDVKM. This CDR3 reads CASSFWGAGNEQFF. As DNA, the CDR3 is TGTGCCAGCAGTTTCTGGGGTGCGGGCAATGAGCAGTTCTTC.

The chain has TRBV29-1 and TRBJ2-2; D is unclear. Germline CDR1 is SQVTM and CDR2 is ANQGSEA. Deletions cut 5 bases from V and 0 bases from J, with 10 bases between. The CDR3 is made up of 14 amino acids. CDR3 in amino acids: CSVKGPTNTGELFF. The CDR3 DNA reads as TGCAGCGTTAAGGGCCCCACGAACACCGGGGAGCTGTTTTTT.

This clone was detected only once. The gene calls are TRBV10-3 and TRBJ1-3; D gene unclear. The CDR3 has 13 amino acids. Germline V gene lookup returns CDR1 ENHRY and CDR2 SYGVKD. V was pared by 3 bases and J by 3 bases, with 6 bases between. Written as DNA, the CDR3 is TGTGCCATCAGTGAAATAAGTGGAAACACCATATATTTT. Translated: CAISEISGNTIYF.

The chain links TRBV5-1 to TRBJ1-1; D unresolved. Deletions cut 4 bases from V and 3 bases from J, with 16 bases between. The germline CDR1 and CDR2 sequences are SGHRS and YFSETQ. The CDR3 totals 15 residues. The CDR3 coding sequence is TGCGCCAGCAGCCCCGGGAGGTGGGAAGACACTGAAGCTTTCTTT. The encoded protein is CASSPGRWEDTEAFF.

In this sample, this clone turned up once. The chain has TRBV19 and TRBJ1-3; TRBD1 matches 7 bases. V lost 5 bases, J lost 7 bases, and 11 bases stayed unmatched. The CDR3 extends over 15 amino acids. Germline CDR1 reads LNHDA; CDR2 reads SQIVND (reference sequence). The CDR3 loop is CASSLRQGRRNTIYF. In DNA form, the CDR3 reads TGTGCCAGTAGTCTACGACAGGGCCGCCGGAACACCATATATTTT. Complete variable domain (other parts from reference TRBV19 and TRBJ1-3): DGGITQSPKYLFRKEGQNVTLSCEQNLNHDAMYWYRQDPGQGLRLIYYSQIVNDFQKGDIAEGYSVSREKKESFPLTVTSAQKNPTAFYLCASSLRQGRRNTIYFGEGSWLTVV.